This TCR beta chain appears in the sequencing data of a study of beta chain features in type 1 diabetes. Study-wide results and caveats: People with Type 1 diabetes carried modestly yet significantly shorter TCRB CDR3s in all four CD4+ subsets.

For this clone: Its antigen remains unidentified.

Expressed TCRB transcripts got sequenced, as all isolated RNA was reverse transcribed. The assay was immunoSEQ multiplex PCR, and TCRdb's table has in-frame clones only and misses some. Of more than 300,000 clones in the sample, over 7% were seen once. Germline values: CDR1 KGHSH, CDR2 LQKENI. The CDR3 extends over 12 amino acids. Trimming shortened V by 4 bases and J by 4 bases, and 7 bases separated the two germline ends. The source material was central memory CD4+ T cells from blood. The rearrangement uses TRBV18 and TRBJ2-5, with D uncertain. The TCR originated in a man under 40 with type 1 diabetes. The CDR3 region has the DNA TGTGCCAGCTCACTAGCTTCAGAGACCCAGTACTTC. This codes for CASSLASETQYF.